This T cell receptor (beta chain) was profiled in a study of PD-1 blockade in mismatch repair-deficient tumors. Time point in this sample: approximately 10-day in vitro stimulation with candidate neoantigen peptide 6. This CDR3 has 17 residues. CDR1 is SGHRS, CDR2 YFSETQ, per germline. V trimming: 1 base; J trimming: 5 bases; junction bases outside the gene matches: 9. Sequencing was performed with immunoSEQ multiplex PCR; in TCRdb, only in-frame clones are kept and a portion is missing. The table has roughly 14,000 clones, approximately 86% seen once. A remark on this clone: Its matching antigen is unknown.

This sequence was found in an adult with mismatch repair-deficient cancer. Here the sequenced sample was cells cultured in vitro, taken from a patient treated with pembrolizumab. This rearrangement joins TRBV5-1 to TRBJ2-5; 12 bases agree with TRBD2. CDR3 region: CASSLLASGRAGETQYF. The CDR3 DNA reads TGCGCCAGCAGCTTGCTCGCTAGCGGGAGGGCCGGGGAGACCCAGTACTTC.